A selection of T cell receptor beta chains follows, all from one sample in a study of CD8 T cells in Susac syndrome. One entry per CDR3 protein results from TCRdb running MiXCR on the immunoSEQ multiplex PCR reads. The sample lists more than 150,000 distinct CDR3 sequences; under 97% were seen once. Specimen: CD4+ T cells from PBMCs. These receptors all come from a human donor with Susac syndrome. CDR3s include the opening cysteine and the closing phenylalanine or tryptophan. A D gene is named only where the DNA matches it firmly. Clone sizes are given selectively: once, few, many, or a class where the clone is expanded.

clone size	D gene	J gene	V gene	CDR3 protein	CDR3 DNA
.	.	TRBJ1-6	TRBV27	CASSLSRQSNSPLHF	TGTGCCAGCAGTTTATCTAGGCAGAGTAATTCACCCCTCCACTTT
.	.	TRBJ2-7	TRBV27	CASSIAAVGGQYF	TGTGCCAGCAGTATAGCCGCCGTTGGTGGGCAGTACTTC
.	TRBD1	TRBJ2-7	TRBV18	CASSTLPGRQGDEQYF	TGTGCCAGCTCAACCCTACCAGGGAGACAGGGAGACGAGCAGTACTTC
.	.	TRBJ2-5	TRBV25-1	CASSEYGRVQETQYF	TGTGCCAGCAGTGAATATGGCAGGGTCCAAGAGACCCAGTACTTC
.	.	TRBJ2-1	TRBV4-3	CASSEYAQLSYNEQFF	TGCGCCAGCAGCGAGTACGCGCAGCTTTCCTACAATGAGCAGTTCTTC
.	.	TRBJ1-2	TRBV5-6	CASSLGVAGSGYTF	TGTGCCAGCAGCTTGGGGGTGGCAGGGAGCGGCTACACCTTC
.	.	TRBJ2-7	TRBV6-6	CASSYVDSTTRQYF	TGTGCCAGCAGTTACGTGGACTCCACGACCCGGCAGTACTTC
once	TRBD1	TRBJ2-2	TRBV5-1	CASSSDRGGTGELFF	TGCGCCAGCAGCTCCGACAGGGGCGGAACCGGGGAGCTGTTTTTT
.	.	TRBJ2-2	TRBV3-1	CASSQVLIGSGELFF	TGTGCCAGCAGCCAAGTTCTCATAGGATCCGGGGAGCTGTTTTTT
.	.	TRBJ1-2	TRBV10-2	CASSDATNYGYTF	TGCGCCAGCAGTGATGCCACTAACTATGGCTACACCTTC
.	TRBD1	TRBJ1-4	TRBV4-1	CASSTPRTGSEKLFF	TGCGCCAGCAGTACCCCGAGGACAGGGAGTGAAAAACTGTTTTTT
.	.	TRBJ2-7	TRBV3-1	CASSATSYEQYF	TGTGCCAGCAGCGCAACCTCCTACGAGCAGTACTTC
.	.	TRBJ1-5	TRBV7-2	CASSLGQDGQPQHF	TGTGCCAGCAGCTTAGGTCAGGACGGTCAGCCCCAGCATTTT
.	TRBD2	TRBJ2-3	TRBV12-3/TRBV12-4	CASRPSTSGGVHF	TGTGCCAGCAGACCGTCGACTAGCGGGGGGGTGCATTTT
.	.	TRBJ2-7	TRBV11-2	CASEAGDTNYEQYF	TGTGCCAGCGAGGCCGGGGACACCAACTACGAGCAGTACTTC
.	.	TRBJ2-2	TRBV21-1	CASSSGTSGITGELFF	TGTGCCAGCAGCAGCGGGACTAGCGGTATCACCGGGGAGCTGTTTTTT
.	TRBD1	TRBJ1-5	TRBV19	CATHDRGEWQPQHF	TGTGCCACCCACGACAGGGGGGAATGGCAGCCCCAGCATTTT
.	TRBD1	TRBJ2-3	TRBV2	CAGGQGTDTQYF	TGTGCCGGAGGACAGGGAACAGATACGCAGTATTTT